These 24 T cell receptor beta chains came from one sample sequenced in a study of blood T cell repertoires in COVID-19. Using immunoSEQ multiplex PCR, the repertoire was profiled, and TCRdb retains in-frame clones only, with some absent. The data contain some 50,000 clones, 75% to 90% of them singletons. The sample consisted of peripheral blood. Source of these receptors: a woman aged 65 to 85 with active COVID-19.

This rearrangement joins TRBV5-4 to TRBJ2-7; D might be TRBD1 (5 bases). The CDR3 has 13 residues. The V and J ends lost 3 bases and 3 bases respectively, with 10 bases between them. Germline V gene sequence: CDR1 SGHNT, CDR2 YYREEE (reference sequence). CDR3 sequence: CASSSDSNYEQYF. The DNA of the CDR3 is TGTGCCAGCAGCTCTGACAGTAACTACGAGCAGTACTTC.

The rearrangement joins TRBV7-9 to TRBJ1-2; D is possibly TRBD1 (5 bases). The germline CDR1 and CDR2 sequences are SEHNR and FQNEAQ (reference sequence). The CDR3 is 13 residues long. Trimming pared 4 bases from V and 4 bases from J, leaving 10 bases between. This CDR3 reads CASSSGTTYGYTF. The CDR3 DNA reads TGTGCCAGCAGCTCAGGGACTACCTATGGCTACACCTTC.

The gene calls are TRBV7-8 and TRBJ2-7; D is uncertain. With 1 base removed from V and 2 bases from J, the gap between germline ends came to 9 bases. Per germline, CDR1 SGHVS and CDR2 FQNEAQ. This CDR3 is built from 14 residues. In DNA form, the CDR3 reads TGTGCCAGCAGCTTAGGAGGCAGCCCCTACGAGCAGTACTTC. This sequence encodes CASSLGGSPYEQYF.

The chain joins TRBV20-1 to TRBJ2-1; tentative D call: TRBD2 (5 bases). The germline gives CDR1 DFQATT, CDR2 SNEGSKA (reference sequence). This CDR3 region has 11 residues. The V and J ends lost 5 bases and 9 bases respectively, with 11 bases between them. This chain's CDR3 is CSAASEGEQFF. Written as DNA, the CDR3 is TGCAGTGCTGCGAGTGAGGGTGAGCAGTTCTTC.

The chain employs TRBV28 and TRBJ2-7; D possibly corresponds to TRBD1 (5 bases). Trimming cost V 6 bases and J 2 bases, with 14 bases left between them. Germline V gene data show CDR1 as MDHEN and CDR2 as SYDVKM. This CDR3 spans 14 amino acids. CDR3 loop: CASRSRQPAYEQYF. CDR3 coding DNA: TGTGCCAGCAGGTCAAGACAGCCCGCCTACGAGCAGTACTTC. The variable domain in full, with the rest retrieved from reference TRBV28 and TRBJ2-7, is DVKVTQSSRYLVKRTGEKVFLECVQDMDHENMFWYRQDPGLGLRLIYFSYDVKMKEKGDIPEGYSVSREKKERFSLILESASTNQTSMYLCASRSRQPAYEQYFGPGTRLTVT.

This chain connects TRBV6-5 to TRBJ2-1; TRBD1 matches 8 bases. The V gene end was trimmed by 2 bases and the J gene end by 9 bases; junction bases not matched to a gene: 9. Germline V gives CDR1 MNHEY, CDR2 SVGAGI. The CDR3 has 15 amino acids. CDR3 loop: CASSYHNRGNGEQFF. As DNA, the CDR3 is TGTGCCAGCAGTTACCATAACAGGGGGAACGGTGAGCAGTTCTTC.

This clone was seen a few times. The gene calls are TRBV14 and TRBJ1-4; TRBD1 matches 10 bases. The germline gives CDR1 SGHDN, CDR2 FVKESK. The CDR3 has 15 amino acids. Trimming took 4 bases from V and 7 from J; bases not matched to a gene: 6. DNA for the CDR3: TGTGCCAGCAGCCGTTGGGACAGGGGTAGTGAAAAACTGTTTTTT. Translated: CASSRWDRGSEKLFF.

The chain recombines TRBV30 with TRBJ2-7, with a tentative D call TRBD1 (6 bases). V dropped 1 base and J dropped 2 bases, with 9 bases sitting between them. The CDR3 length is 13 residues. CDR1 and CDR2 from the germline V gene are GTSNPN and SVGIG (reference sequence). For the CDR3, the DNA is TGTGCCTGGAGTGAGGACAGTGCCTACGAGCAGTACTTC. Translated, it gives CAWSEDSAYEQYF.

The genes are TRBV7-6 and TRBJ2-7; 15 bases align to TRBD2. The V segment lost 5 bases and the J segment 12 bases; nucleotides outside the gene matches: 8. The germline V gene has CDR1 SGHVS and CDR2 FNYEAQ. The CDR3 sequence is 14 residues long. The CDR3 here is CASSQGLAGGRGYF. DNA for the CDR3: TGTGCCAGCAGCCAAGGACTAGCGGGAGGGCGTGGGTACTTC.

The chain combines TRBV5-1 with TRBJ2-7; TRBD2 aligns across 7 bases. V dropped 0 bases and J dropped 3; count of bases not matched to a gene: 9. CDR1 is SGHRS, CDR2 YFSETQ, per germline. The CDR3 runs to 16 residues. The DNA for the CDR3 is TGCGCCAGCAGCTTGGGTCATGGGGGAGGGGACTACGAGCAGTACTTC. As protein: CASSLGHGGGDYEQYF.

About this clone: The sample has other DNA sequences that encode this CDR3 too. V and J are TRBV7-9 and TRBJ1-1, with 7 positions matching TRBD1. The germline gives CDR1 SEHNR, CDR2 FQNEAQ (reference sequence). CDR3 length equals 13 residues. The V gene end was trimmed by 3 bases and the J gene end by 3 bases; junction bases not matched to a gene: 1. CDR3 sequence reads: CASSFTGDTEAFF. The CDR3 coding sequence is TGTGCCAGCAGCTTCACAGGGGACACTGAAGCTTTCTTT.

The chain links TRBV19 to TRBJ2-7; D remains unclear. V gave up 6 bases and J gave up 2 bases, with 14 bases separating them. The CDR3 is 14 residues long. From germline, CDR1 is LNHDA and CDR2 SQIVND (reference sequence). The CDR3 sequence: CASSVKRSAYEQYF. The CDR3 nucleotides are TGTGCCAGTAGCGTGAAGAGGTCTGCCTACGAGCAGTACTTC.

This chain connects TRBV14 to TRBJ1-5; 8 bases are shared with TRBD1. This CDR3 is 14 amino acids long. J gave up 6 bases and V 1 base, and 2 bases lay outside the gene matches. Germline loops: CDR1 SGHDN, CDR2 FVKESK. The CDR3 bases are TGTGCCAGCAGCCAAGGGACAGGGAGTCAGCCCCAGCATTTT. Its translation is CASSQGTGSQPQHF. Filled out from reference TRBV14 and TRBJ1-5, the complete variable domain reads EAGVTQFPSHSVIEKGQTVTLRCDPISGHDNLYWYRRVMGKEIKFLLHFVKESKQDESGMPNNRFLAERTGGTYSTLKVQPAELEDSGVYFCASSQGTGSQPQHFGDGTRLSIL.

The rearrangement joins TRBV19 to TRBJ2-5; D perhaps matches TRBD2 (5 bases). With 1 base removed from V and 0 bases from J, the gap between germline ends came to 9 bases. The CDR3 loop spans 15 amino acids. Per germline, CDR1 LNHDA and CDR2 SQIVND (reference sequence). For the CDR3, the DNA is TGTGCCAGTAGTATAGGGGGTAGCGACCAAGAGACCCAGTACTTC. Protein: CASSIGGSDQETQYF.

This chain's CDR3 is CASSLVVYEQYF. DNA for the CDR3: TGTGCCAGCAGCTTAGTCGTATACGAGCAGTACTTC. J is TRBJ2-7 and V is TRBV7-9; D is uncertain. Per germline, CDR1 SEHNR and CDR2 FQNEAQ (reference sequence). V lost 1 base and J 4 bases, leaving 5 bases between the germline ends. This CDR3 contains 12 residues. The whole variable domain, filled in from reference TRBV7-9 and TRBJ2-7, reads DTGVSQNPRHKITKRGQNVTFRCDPISEHNRLYWYRQTLGQGPEFLTYFQNEAQLEKSRLLSDRFSAERPKGSFSTLEIQRTEQGDSAMYLCASSLVVYEQYFGPGTRLTVT.

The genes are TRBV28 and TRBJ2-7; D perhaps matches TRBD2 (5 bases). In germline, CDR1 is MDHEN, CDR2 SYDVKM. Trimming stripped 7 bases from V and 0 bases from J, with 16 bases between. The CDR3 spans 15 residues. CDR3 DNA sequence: TGTGCCAGCACCCCCCTCGAGGGTTTCTCCTACGAGCAGTACTTC. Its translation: CASTPLEGFSYEQYF.

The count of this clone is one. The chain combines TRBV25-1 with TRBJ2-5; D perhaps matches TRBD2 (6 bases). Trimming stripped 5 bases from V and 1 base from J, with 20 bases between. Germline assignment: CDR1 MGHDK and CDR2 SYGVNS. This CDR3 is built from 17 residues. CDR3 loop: CASSLAPGLKTQETQYF. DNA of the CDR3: TGTGCCAGCAGTTTAGCGCCGGGACTGAAGACCCAAGAGACCCAGTACTTC.

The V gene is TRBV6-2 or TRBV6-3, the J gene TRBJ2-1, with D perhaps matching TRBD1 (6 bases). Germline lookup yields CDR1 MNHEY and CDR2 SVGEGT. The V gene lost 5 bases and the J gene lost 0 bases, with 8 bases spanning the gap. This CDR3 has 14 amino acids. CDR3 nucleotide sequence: TGTGCCAGCAGTCTCAGGGGCTCCTACAATGAGCAGTTCTTC. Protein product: CASSLRGSYNEQFF.

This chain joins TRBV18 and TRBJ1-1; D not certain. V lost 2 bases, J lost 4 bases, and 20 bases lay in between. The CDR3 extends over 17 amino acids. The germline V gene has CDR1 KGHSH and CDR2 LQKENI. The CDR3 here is CASSPRGTTPQTTEAFF. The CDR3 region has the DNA TGTGCCAGCTCACCAAGAGGAACTACCCCGCAGACCACTGAAGCTTTCTTT.

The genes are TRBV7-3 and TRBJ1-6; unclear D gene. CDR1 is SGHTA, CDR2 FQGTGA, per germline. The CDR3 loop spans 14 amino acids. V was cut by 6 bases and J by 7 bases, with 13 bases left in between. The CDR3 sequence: CASRSGGRNSPLHF. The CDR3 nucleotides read TGTGCCAGCAGGTCGGGAGGCCGGAATTCACCCCTCCACTTT.

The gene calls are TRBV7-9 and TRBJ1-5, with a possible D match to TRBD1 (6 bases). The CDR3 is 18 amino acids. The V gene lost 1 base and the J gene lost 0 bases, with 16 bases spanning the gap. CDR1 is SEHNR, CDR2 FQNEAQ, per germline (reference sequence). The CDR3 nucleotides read TGTGCCAGCAGCTTAGTTGGGCAGGGGCTAGATAGCAATCAGCCCCAGCATTTT. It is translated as CASSLVGQGLDSNQPQHF.

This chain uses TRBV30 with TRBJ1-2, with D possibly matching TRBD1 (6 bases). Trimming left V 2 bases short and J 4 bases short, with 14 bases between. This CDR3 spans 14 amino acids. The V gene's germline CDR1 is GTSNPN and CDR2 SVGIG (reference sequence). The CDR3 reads CAWSPQGRLYGYTF. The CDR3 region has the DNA TGTGCCTGGAGTCCGCAGGGGCGCCTCTATGGCTACACCTTC.

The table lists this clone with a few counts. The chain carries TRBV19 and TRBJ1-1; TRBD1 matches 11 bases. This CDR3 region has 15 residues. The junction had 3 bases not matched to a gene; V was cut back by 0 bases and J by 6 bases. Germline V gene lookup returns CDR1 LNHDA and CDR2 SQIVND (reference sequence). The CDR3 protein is CASSIEDRGPAEAFF. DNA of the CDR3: TGTGCCAGTAGTATAGAGGACAGGGGGCCTGCTGAAGCTTTCTTT.

The CDR3, as DNA: TGCGCCAGCAGCCAAGATCGAAGGGCGGGAGGCTCCACAGATACGCAGTATTTT. This encodes CASSQDRRAGGSTDTQYF. The genes are TRBV4-1 and TRBJ2-3, with TRBD2 identical over 8 bases. Trimming removed 0 bases from V and 2 bases from J; junction bases left unmatched: 10. This CDR3 is built from 18 residues. Germline values: CDR1 MGHRA, CDR2 YSYEKL.